The 30 T cell receptor beta chains in this list originate from one sample, sequenced in a study of blood T cell repertoires in COVID-19. TCRdb keeps only in-frame clones here, not all; method: immunoSEQ multiplex PCR. The sample yields a few hundred thousand clones, around four fifths seen once. The sequencing input was PBMCs or T cells enriched from blood (not recorded which). The receptors here all came from a woman in her forties or fifties who had recovered from COVID-19.

For this clone: Other DNA variants within this sample encode the same CDR3. This chain joins TRBV9 and TRBJ2-2; TRBD2 agrees at 9 bases. The germline CDR1 and CDR2 sequences are SGDLS and YYNGEE. V dropped 3 bases and J dropped 2; count of bases not matched to a gene: 5. The CDR3 is made up of 16 amino acids. CDR3 coding DNA: TGTGCCAGCAGCGACCGGACTAGCGCAAACACCGGGGAGCTGTTTTTT. Residues: CASSDRTSANTGELFF.

V is TRBV10-3 and J is TRBJ2-6; TRBD2 matches 8 bases. Germline V CDR1 and CDR2: ENHRY, SYGVKD. V was pared by 3 bases and J by 1 base, with 5 bases of the junction left unmatched. The CDR3 contains 17 residues. CDR3 in DNA: TGTGCCATCAGTGAAGAGCGGGGGCCTTCTGGGGCCAACGTCCTGACTTTC. It codes for CAISEERGPSGANVLTF.

The chain carries TRBV12-3 or TRBV12-4 and TRBJ1-6; D may be TRBD1 (6 bases). The CDR3 is 12 amino acids. V was cut by 3 bases and J by 9 bases, with 6 bases left in between. The CDR3 here is CASSFRGSPLHF. The CDR3 nucleotides read TGTGCCAGCAGTTTCAGGGGTTCACCCCTCCACTTT.

The chain couples TRBV6-6 to TRBJ1-2; 7 nucleotides agree with TRBD1. V was clipped by 6 bases and J by 2 bases; unmatched bases: 9. CDR1 and CDR2 (germline): MNHNY, SVGAGI (reference sequence). The CDR3 totals 15 residues. CDR3 in amino acids: CASRTAGTENYGYTF. The CDR3 nucleotides read TGTGCCAGCAGGACCGCCGGGACAGAGAACTATGGCTACACCTTC.

The V and J genes are TRBV14 and TRBJ1-3; 8 positions agree with TRBD1. Germline V lookup: CDR1 SGHDN, CDR2 FVKESK. Trimming at V came to 3 bases and at J to 3 bases, leaving 1 base not matched to a gene. The CDR3 runs 14 residues. Written as DNA, the CDR3 is TGTGCCAGCAGCCACACAGGGGGTGGAAACACCATATATTTT. It specifies CASSHTGGGNTIYF.

As to this clone: The sample carries other DNA sequences with the same CDR3. The rearrangement joins TRBV7-2 to TRBJ1-2, with D possibly being TRBD1 (5 bases). The CDR3 has 13 residues. V shed 3 bases and J shed 4 bases, with 9 bases lying between them. Per the germline V gene, CDR1 is SGHTA and CDR2 is FQGNSA. Written as DNA, the CDR3 is TGTGCCAGCAGCTTCGACAGTTCCTATGGCTACACCTTC. Protein: CASSFDSSYGYTF.

The V call is TRBV5-4, the J call TRBJ1-5, with 11 bases that match TRBD1. J was trimmed by 0 bases and V by 0 bases; bases with no gene match: 8. There are 19 residues in the CDR3. From germline, CDR1 is SGHNT and CDR2 YYREEE (reference sequence). CDR3: CASSLGGTGGPLSNQPQHF. CDR3 nucleotides: TGTGCCAGCAGCTTGGGAGGGACAGGGGGACCCCTTAGCAATCAGCCCCAGCATTTT.

The rearrangement uses TRBV12-3 or TRBV12-4 and TRBJ1-2, with no clear D. V shed 5 bases and J shed 1 base, with 2 bases lying between them. The CDR3 consists of 11 residues. In nucleotides, the CDR3 is TGTGCCAGCAGTCGTAACTATGGCTACACCTTC. Protein sequence: CASSRNYGYTF.

The chain recombines TRBV9 with TRBJ2-3; D is possibly TRBD2 (6 bases). Germline V gene sequence: CDR1 SGDLS, CDR2 YYNGEE. V was clipped by 3 bases and J by 3 bases, with 17 bases between them. The CDR3 loop spans 16 amino acids. The CDR3 region has the DNA TGTGCCAGCAGCGCCGTGGGGGGAGGAGGGACAGATACGCAGTATTTT. Protein: CASSAVGGGGTDTQYF.

The chain is built from TRBV4-3 and TRBJ1-6; unclear D gene. Trimming cost V 0 bases and J 9 bases, with 12 bases left between them. The CDR3 totals 15 residues. Germline CDR1 and CDR2: LGHNA and YSLEER. This CDR3 is CASSQDWALGSPLHF. The CDR3 DNA sequence: TGCGCCAGCAGCCAAGATTGGGCATTGGGTTCACCCCTCCACTTT.

This clone appeared once. The gene calls are TRBV9 and TRBJ1-6, with D unresolved. The germline CDR1 and CDR2 sequences are SGDLS and YYNGEE. With 0 bases removed from V and 9 bases from J, the gap between germline ends came to 10 bases. The length of the CDR3 is 14 residues. The CDR3 region has the DNA TGTGCCAGCAGCGTAGCTACTCCCCTTTCACCCCTCCACTTT. Translation: CASSVATPLSPLHF.

The J gene is TRBJ2-1, the V gene TRBV5-4; TRBD2 matches 12 bases. Trimming at V came to 5 bases and at J to 7 bases, leaving 16 bases not matched to a gene. The CDR3 extends over 18 amino acids. Germline assignment: CDR1 SGHNT and CDR2 YYREEE (reference sequence). The CDR3 reads CASSYLLFGLAGRNEQFF. The CDR3 coding sequence is TGTGCCAGCAGTTACCTACTCTTCGGACTAGCGGGAAGGAATGAGCAGTTCTTC.

The chain couples TRBV3-1 (or the pseudogene TRBV3-2) to TRBJ1-5; possibly TRBD1 for D (5 bases). This CDR3 is 15 amino acids long. V lost 2 bases and J lost 1, with 9 bases in between. Germline values: CDR1 LGHDT, CDR2 YNNKEL (reference sequence). CDR3 bases: TGTGCCAGCAGCCAATCAGGGTCGAGCAATCAGCCCCAGCATTTT. It codes for CASSQSGSSNQPQHF.

This clone came up once. The chain joins TRBV9 to TRBJ2-1, with TRBD2 matching 15 bases. The junction had 0 bases not matched to a gene; V was cut back by 0 bases and J by 5 bases. The CDR3 consists of 16 residues. Germline CDR1 reads SGDLS; CDR2 reads YYNGEE. The CDR3: CASSVGTSGGDNEQFF. For the CDR3, the DNA is TGTGCCAGCAGCGTAGGGACTAGCGGGGGGGACAATGAGCAGTTCTTC.

The chain combines TRBV5-4 with TRBJ2-4; 8 bases line up with TRBD1. The germline V gene has CDR1 SGHNT and CDR2 YYREEE (reference sequence). V shed 0 bases, J shed 0 bases, and the junction held 5 bases outside the gene matches. The CDR3 is 17 amino acids. The CDR3 DNA follows: TGTGCCAGCAGCTTGGGTGGGACAGGACTAGCCAAAAACATTCAGTACTTC. Translated, it gives CASSLGGTGLAKNIQYF.

J is TRBJ2-1 and V is TRBV19; maybe TRBD1 (6 bases). Germline-derived CDR1 and CDR2 are LNHDA and SQIVND (reference sequence). The CDR3 runs 15 residues. Trimming took 8 bases from V and 9 from J, leaving 23 bases between them. CDR3 sequence: CASQPTPQKGVEQFF. The CDR3 coding sequence is TGTGCCAGTCAACCAACCCCCCAAAAGGGGGTTGAGCAGTTCTTC.

The chain recombines TRBV11-3 with TRBJ2-1, with TRBD2 matching over 9 bases. From germline, CDR1 is SGHNT and CDR2 YENEEA. The CDR3 length is 16 residues. V lost 2 bases, J lost 3 bases, and 5 bases stayed unmatched. CDR3 sequence reads: CASSLRSGGIYNEQFF. CDR3 sequence (DNA): TGTGCCAGCAGCTTACGGAGCGGGGGGATCTACAATGAGCAGTTCTTC.

The chain is built from TRBV7-9 and TRBJ2-1; TRBD2 matches at 8 bases. This CDR3 region has 14 residues. The V gene end was trimmed by 3 bases and the J gene end by 7 bases; junction bases not matched to a gene: 5. Germline-derived CDR1 and CDR2 are SEHNR and FQNEAQ (reference sequence). The CDR3 protein is CASSFRREVNEQFF. The CDR3 DNA follows: TGTGCCAGCAGCTTTAGGCGGGAGGTGAATGAGCAGTTCTTC.

This sequence joins TRBV19 and TRBJ1-2, with D tentatively TRBD1 (5 bases). The germline V gene has CDR1 LNHDA and CDR2 SQIVND (reference sequence). CDR3 length equals 15 residues. V lost 6 bases and J lost 4, with 18 bases in between. The CDR3 here is CASSLSLQGRYGYTF. DNA for the CDR3: TGTGCCAGTAGCCTTTCCCTTCAGGGCCGCTATGGCTACACCTTC.

The V call is TRBV3-1 (or the pseudogene TRBV3-2), the J call TRBJ2-3; 13 nucleotides agree with TRBD2. Germline V CDR1 and CDR2: LGHDT, YNNKEL (reference sequence). There are 18 residues in the CDR3. The ends lost 5 bases at V and 0 bases at J; junction bases unmatched: 8. In DNA form, the CDR3 reads TGTGCCAGCAGCTATTGGGGACTAGCGGGAACTAGCACAGATACGCAGTATTTT. This translates into CASSYWGLAGTSTDTQYF.

V and J are TRBV2 and TRBJ1-1; TRBD1 might be the D (6 bases). V dropped 8 bases and J dropped 3 bases, with 16 bases sitting between them. Germline V gives CDR1 SNHLY, CDR2 FYNNEI. CDR3 length: 14 residues. CDR3 amino acids: CASAGQGIYTEAFF. The CDR3 DNA follows: TGTGCCAGCGCTGGCCAGGGGATTTACACTGAAGCTTTCTTT.

V gene TRBV24-1 combines with J gene TRBJ2-1; 15 nucleotides agree with TRBD2. With 9 bases clipped from V and 12 bases from J, the junction kept 5 bases outside the gene matches. From germline, CDR1 is KGHDR and CDR2 SFDVKD. This CDR3 is built from 13 residues. CDR3: CATSGLAGGRQFF. The CDR3 coding sequence is TGTGCCACCTCGGGACTAGCGGGAGGAAGGCAGTTCTTC.

Only one count was recorded for this clone. This rearrangement joins TRBV3-1 (or the pseudogene TRBV3-2) to TRBJ2-3, with 7 nucleotides matching TRBD1. The CDR3 length is 17 residues. J lost 0 bases, V lost 4 bases, and 10 bases had no gene match. CDR1 and CDR2 from the germline V gene are LGHDT and YNNKEL (reference sequence). This chain's CDR3 is CASSPVPEGASTDTQYF. The CDR3 bases are TGTGCCAGCAGCCCGGTCCCCGAGGGGGCTAGCACAGATACGCAGTATTTT.

The table lists this clone with a few counts. This chain connects TRBV19 to TRBJ1-5, with 9 bases that match TRBD1. Germline V gives CDR1 LNHDA, CDR2 SQIVND (reference sequence). There are 16 residues in the CDR3. J was trimmed by 4 bases and V by 4 bases; bases with no gene match: 8. CDR3 nucleotide sequence: TGTGCCAGTAGTACCATTAACAGGGGGCAAAATCAGCCCCAGCATTTT. Protein: CASSTINRGQNQPQHF.

The chain carries TRBV29-1 and TRBJ1-2; D remains unclear. V lost 3 bases to trimming and J lost 14 bases, with 16 bases between them. The CDR3 is made up of 11 amino acids. Germline-derived CDR1 and CDR2 are SQVTM and ANQGSEA. CDR3 coding DNA: TGCAGCGTTGACGTATCACGGGTGGCAACCTTC. This gives the protein CSVDVSRVATF.

The table lists this clone with a few counts. The V and J genes are TRBV2 and TRBJ1-6, with TRBD1 identical over 9 bases. Germline V lookup: CDR1 SNHLY, CDR2 FYNNEI. V lost 5 bases and J lost 10; bases outside the gene matches: 12. The CDR3 loop spans 16 amino acids. The CDR3 DNA sequence: TGTGCCAGCAGTCCGGACAGGGGCTCGAGAGGCTCACCCCTCCACTTT. Its protein product is CASSPDRGSRGSPLHF.

The CDR3 reads CASSSGQIEKLFF. In nucleotides, the CDR3 is TGTGCCAGCAGCTCTGGACAGATTGAAAAACTGTTTTTT. V is TRBV4-2 and J is TRBJ1-4; D might be TRBD1 (6 bases). V shed 5 bases and J shed 7 bases, with 11 bases lying between them. The CDR3 totals 13 residues. Germline-derived CDR1 and CDR2 are LGHNA and YNFKEQ.

The chain couples TRBV7-6 to TRBJ1-3, with D hard to call. The CDR3 is 15 residues long. From germline, CDR1 is SGHVS and CDR2 FNYEAQ. V lost 5 bases and J 0 bases, leaving 11 bases between the germline ends. The chain's CDR3 is CASSPILTSGNTIYF. CDR3 bases: TGTGCCAGCAGCCCCATACTTACCTCTGGAAACACCATATATTTT.

This chain connects TRBV19 to TRBJ1-1, with D tentatively TRBD1 (5 bases). The CDR3 consists of 14 residues. V gave up 7 bases and J gave up 4 bases, with 16 bases separating them. CDR1 and CDR2 (germline): LNHDA, SQIVND (reference sequence). CDR3: CASTIGGGGTEAFF. For the CDR3, the DNA is TGTGCCAGTACCATCGGTGGGGGGGGCACTGAAGCTTTCTTT.

There are a few counts of this clone. The CDR3 loop is CASSEPGQMGYTQYF. Here the CDR3 DNA reads TGTGCCAGCAGCGAACCGGGACAGATGGGATATACGCAGTATTTT. This chain uses TRBV5-4 with TRBJ2-3, with 7 bases aligning to TRBD1. V gave up 4 bases and J gave up 7 bases; unmatched junction bases: 12. CDR3 size: 15 residues. Germline CDR1 and CDR2: SGHNT and YYREEE (reference sequence). Together with reference TRBV5-4 and TRBJ2-3, the CDR3 gives the full variable domain: ETGVTQSPTHLIKTRGQQVTLRCSSQSGHNTVSWYQQALGQGPQFIFQYYREEENGRGNFPPRFSGLQFPNYSSELNVNALELDDSALYLCASSEPGQMGYTQYFGPGTRLTVL.